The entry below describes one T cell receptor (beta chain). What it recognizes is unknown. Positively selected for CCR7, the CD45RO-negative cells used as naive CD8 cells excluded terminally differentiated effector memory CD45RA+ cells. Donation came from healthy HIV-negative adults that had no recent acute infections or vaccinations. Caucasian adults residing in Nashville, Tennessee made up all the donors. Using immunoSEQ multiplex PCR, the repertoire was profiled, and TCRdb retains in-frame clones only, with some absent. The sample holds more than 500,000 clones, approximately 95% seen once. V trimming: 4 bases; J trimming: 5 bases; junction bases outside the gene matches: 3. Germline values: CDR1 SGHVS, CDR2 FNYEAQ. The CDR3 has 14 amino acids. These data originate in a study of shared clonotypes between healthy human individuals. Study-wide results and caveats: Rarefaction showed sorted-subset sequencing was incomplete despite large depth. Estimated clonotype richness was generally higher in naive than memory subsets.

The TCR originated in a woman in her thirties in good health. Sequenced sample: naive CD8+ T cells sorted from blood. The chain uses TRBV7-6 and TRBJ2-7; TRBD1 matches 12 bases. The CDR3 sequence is CASSSGQGANEQYF. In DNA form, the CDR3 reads TGTGCCAGCAGCTCGGGACAGGGGGCGAACGAGCAGTACTTC.